Following are 22 T cell receptor beta chains from one sample sequenced in a study of beta chain features in type 1 diabetes. The investigators reverse transcribed all of the isolated RNA, so they sequenced expressed TCRB transcripts. TCRdb keeps only in-frame clones here, not all; method: immunoSEQ multiplex PCR. The sample carries some 410,000 clones, roughly 10% recorded once. Material for sequencing was naive CD4+ T cells from blood. The receptors stem from a woman in her late teens or twenties in good health.

This clone has only a few counts. The chain is built from TRBV28 and TRBJ2-5, with D uncertain. CDR3 size: 12 residues. Germline lookup yields CDR1 MDHEN and CDR2 SYDVKM. The V gene lost 5 bases and the J gene lost 8 bases, with 12 bases spanning the gap. The CDR3 loop reads CASSLGLATQYF. CDR3 bases: TGTGCCAGCAGTCTAGGGTTGGCCACCCAGTACTTC.

Many counts were recorded for this clone. The chain couples TRBV29-1 to TRBJ2-2, with D unclear. V lost 7 bases to trimming and J lost 0 bases, with 6 bases between them. This CDR3 region has 12 residues. The germline gives CDR1 SQVTM, CDR2 ANQGSEA. CDR3 residues: CSAVSNTGELFF. The DNA for the CDR3 is TGCAGCGCGGTGTCGAACACCGGGGAGCTGTTTTTT.

The genes are TRBV2 and TRBJ1-1, with D unresolved. The CDR3 length is 12 residues. Germline values: CDR1 SNHLY, CDR2 FYNNEI. V lost 2 bases and J lost 3, with 4 bases in between. The CDR3: CASSEMDTEAFF. The CDR3 bases are TGTGCCAGCAGTGAAATGGACACTGAAGCTTTCTTT.

The rearrangement joins TRBV14 to TRBJ2-7, with no clear D. This CDR3 comprises 13 residues. The V gene lost 1 base and the J gene lost 8 bases, with 12 bases spanning the gap. Germline CDR1 SGHDN, CDR2 FVKESK. CDR3: CASSQGFNSKQYF. CDR3 in DNA: TGTGCCAGCAGCCAAGGCTTTAACAGCAAGCAGTACTTC. The variable domain in full, with the rest retrieved from reference TRBV14 and TRBJ2-7, is EAGVTQFPSHSVIEKGQTVTLRCDPISGHDNLYWYRRVMGKEIKFLLHFVKESKQDESGMPNNRFLAERTGGTYSTLKVQPAELEDSGVYFCASSQGFNSKQYFGPGTRLTVT.

This clone has more than one count but fewer than ten. Written as DNA, the CDR3 is TGTGCCAGCAGCCCCCAGGAGCGGGGGACCCAGTACTTC. Translating gives CASSPQERGTQYF. The chain couples TRBV7-3 to TRBJ2-5; TRBD2 aligns across 7 bases. The CDR3 runs to 13 residues. Losses at the gene ends were 5 bases for V and 7 bases for J; bases not matched to a gene: 7. The germline V gene encodes CDR1 SGHTA and CDR2 FQGTGA.

This clone was counted many times. Other DNA sequences in this specimen translate into the identical CDR3. The chain uses TRBV29-1 and TRBJ2-5; 12 bases are shared with TRBD1. This CDR3 comprises 13 residues. Per the germline V gene, CDR1 is SQVTM and CDR2 is ANQGSEA. J was trimmed by 5 bases and V by 6 bases; bases with no gene match: 4. The CDR3 nucleotides are TGCAGCGTCACCGGGACAGGGGGCGAGACCCAGTACTTC. This gives the protein CSVTGTGGETQYF.

This clone has a handful of counts. V is TRBV27 and J is TRBJ2-5; the match to TRBD2 covers 10 bases. There are 15 residues in the CDR3. Germline V gene sequence: CDR1 MNHEY, CDR2 SMNVEV (reference sequence). J gave up 3 bases and V 6 bases, and 7 bases lay outside the gene matches. The CDR3 is CASSQLGLAKETQYF. Written as DNA, the CDR3 is TGTGCCAGCAGCCAACTGGGACTAGCGAAAGAGACCCAGTACTTC.

The chain carries TRBV27 and TRBJ1-4, with 7 bases lining up with TRBD1. Germline-derived CDR1 and CDR2 are MNHEY and SMNVEV (reference sequence). V shed 5 bases and J 7 bases; nucleotides not matched to a gene: 10. CDR3 size: 15 residues. This chain's CDR3 is CASSPKTGIGEKLFF. For the CDR3, the DNA is TGTGCCAGCAGTCCTAAGACAGGGATAGGTGAAAAACTGTTTTTT. The full variable domain, in which reference TRBV27 and TRBJ1-4 provide the parts outside the CDR3, is EAQVTQNPRYLITVTGKKLTVTCSQNMNHEYMSWYRQDPGLGLRQIYYSMNVEVTDKGDVPEGYKVSRKEKRNFPLILESPSPNQTSLYFCASSPKTGIGEKLFFGSGTQLSVL.

This clone was seen a few times. Given a much more abundant clone one base away, this may be a read error. Other nucleotide sequences in the sample specify the same CDR3. The rearrangement uses TRBV6-6 and TRBJ2-3; no reliable D call. The CDR3 covers 11 residues. Trimming removed 5 bases from V and 2 bases from J, with 2 bases in between. Germline V CDR1 and CDR2: MNHNY, SVGAGI (reference sequence). Here the CDR3 DNA reads TGTGCCAGCAGTATCACAGATACGCAGTATTTT. Translation gives CASSITDTQYF.

This clone has more than one count but fewer than ten. This chain uses TRBV25-1 with TRBJ2-5; D is tentatively TRBD1 or TRBD2 (6 bases each). The V end lost 10 bases, the J end lost 5 bases, and 17 bases lay between the germline ends. The CDR3 covers 13 residues. Germline lookup yields CDR1 MGHDK and CDR2 SYGVNS. The CDR3 DNA sequence: TGTGCCACCGGTTTTCCGGGGGCGGAGACCCAGTACTTC. It encodes CATGFPGAETQYF.

This clone appeared a few times. The chain links TRBV19 to TRBJ1-2; no clear D. CDR3 length: 14 residues. Germline lookup yields CDR1 LNHDA and CDR2 SQIVND (reference sequence). V lost 5 bases and J lost 2, with 12 bases in between. CDR3: CASSVDIGNYGYTF. The CDR3 nucleotides are TGTGCCAGTAGTGTTGACATAGGCAACTATGGCTACACCTTC.

The chain links TRBV5-1 to TRBJ2-5; D possibly uses TRBD1 or TRBD2 (5 bases each). CDR1 is SGHRS and CDR2 is YFSETQ in the germline V gene. This CDR3 region has 14 residues. V shed 6 bases and J shed 2 bases, with 14 bases lying between them. CDR3 DNA: TGCGCCAGCAACGACGGGACGGGTCAAGAGACCCAGTACTTC. Its translation is CASNDGTGQETQYF.

V usage is TRBV29-1 and J usage is TRBJ2-7, with unresolved D. V lost 6 bases, J lost 1 base, and 16 bases lay in between. The CDR3 runs 14 residues. From germline, CDR1 is SQVTM and CDR2 ANQGSEA. CDR3 DNA: TGCAGCGTCAAGGTGCAGGCCTCTTCCTACGAGCAGTACTTC. Amino acids: CSVKVQASSYEQYF.

This chain uses TRBV9 with TRBJ2-3; 7 bases are shared with TRBD1. The germline V gene encodes CDR1 SGDLS and CDR2 YYNGEE. The CDR3 has 16 residues. Germline trimming cut 4 bases from V and 3 bases from J; bases unmatched to any gene: 11. The CDR3 region is CASSTRQGSATDTQYF. The DNA of the CDR3 is TGTGCCAGCAGCACCCGACAGGGTTCAGCGACAGATACGCAGTATTTT.

This clone occurred a few times. V and J are TRBV29-1 and TRBJ2-3, with D maybe TRBD2 (7 bases). The germline V gene has CDR1 SQVTM and CDR2 ANQGSEA. V was clipped by 7 bases and J by 7 bases, with 18 bases between them. This CDR3 spans 13 amino acids. This chain's CDR3 is CSAEGGERNTQYF. For the CDR3, the DNA is TGCAGCGCCGAGGGGGGGGAAAGGAATACGCAGTATTTT.

There are a few counts of this clone. This chain uses TRBV7-9 with TRBJ1-2; D is unclear. The V end lost 0 bases, the J end lost 3 bases, and 8 bases lay between the germline ends. The germline CDR1 and CDR2 sequences are SEHNR and FQNEAQ (reference sequence). CDR3 length: 14 amino acids. As DNA, the CDR3 is TGTGCCAGCAGCTTAGCCGGGCAGGACTATGGCTACACCTTC. Encoded protein: CASSLAGQDYGYTF.

This clone was seen more than once but under ten times. CDR3 protein: CASKGETAYEQYF. The CDR3, as DNA: TGTGCCAGCAAGGGGGAGACGGCCTACGAGCAGTACTTC. The chain carries TRBV25-1 and TRBJ2-7, with D possibly being TRBD1 (6 bases). Germline loops: CDR1 MGHDK, CDR2 SYGVNS. The V end was cut by 7 bases, the J end by 2 bases, with 12 bases between. CDR3 size: 13 residues.

J is TRBJ2-1 and V is TRBV19; TRBD2 aligns across 9 bases. This CDR3 is built from 17 residues. Germline trimming cut 0 bases from V and 2 bases from J; bases unmatched to any gene: 5. The germline CDR1 and CDR2 sequences are LNHDA and SQIVND (reference sequence). The CDR3 sequence: CASSIDTAGGPYNEQFF. CDR3 coding DNA: TGTGCCAGTAGTATAGATACAGCGGGAGGCCCCTACAATGAGCAGTTCTTC.

On this clone: The same CDR3 is also encoded by other DNA sequences in this sample. This sequence joins TRBV9 and TRBJ2-1; D unclear. V shed 0 bases and J shed 4 bases, with 11 bases lying between them. CDR1 SGDLS and CDR2 YYNGEE come from the germline V gene. The CDR3 is made up of 15 amino acids. CDR3 region: CASSVASGGYNEQFF. CDR3 sequence (DNA): TGTGCCAGCAGCGTAGCTTCGGGTGGGTACAATGAGCAGTTCTTC.

To note about this clone: The same CDR3 can be traced to other DNA sequences in this sample. The rearrangement links TRBV27 to TRBJ1-1, with D hard to call. The CDR3 is made up of 11 amino acids. Trimming removed 6 bases at V and 1 base at J, with 3 bases between. The germline gives CDR1 MNHEY, CDR2 SMNVEV (reference sequence). Here the CDR3 reads CASRSNTEAFF. The CDR3 DNA reads TGTGCCAGCAGGTCGAACACTGAAGCTTTCTTT.

The sample holds a few counts of this clone. The chain has TRBV2 and TRBJ2-5; 9 nucleotides align to TRBD2. This CDR3 region has 16 residues. The trim removed 6 bases at V and 3 bases at J, leaving 11 bases unmatched. CDR1 and CDR2 (germline): SNHLY, FYNNEI. The CDR3 nucleotides are TGTGCCAGCAGCCCGGGACTAGCACGATTAGAAGAGACCCAGTACTTC. Translation: CASSPGLARLEETQYF.

The chain combines TRBV18 with TRBJ1-4; D call uncertain. Trimming cost V 3 bases and J 8 bases, with 19 bases left between them. The CDR3 contains 16 residues. Germline CDR1 and CDR2: KGHSH and LQKENI. The CDR3 nucleotides read TGTGCCAGCTCACCGCTTTGGACTCCCGAGCGGGAAAAACTGTTTTTT. It translates to CASSPLWTPEREKLFF.